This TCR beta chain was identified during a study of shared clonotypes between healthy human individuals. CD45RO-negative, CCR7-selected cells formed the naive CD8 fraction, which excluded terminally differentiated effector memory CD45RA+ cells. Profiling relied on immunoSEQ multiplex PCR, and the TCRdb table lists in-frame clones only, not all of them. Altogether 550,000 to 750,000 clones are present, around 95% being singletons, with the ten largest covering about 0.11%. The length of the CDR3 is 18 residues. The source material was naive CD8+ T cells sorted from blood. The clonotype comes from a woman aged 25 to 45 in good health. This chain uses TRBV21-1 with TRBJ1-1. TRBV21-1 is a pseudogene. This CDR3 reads CASSKGGRQPLMNTEAFF. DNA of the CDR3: TGTGCCAGCAGCAAAGGAGGCCGTCAACCACTCATGAACACTGAAGCTTTCTTT.